This TCR beta chain derives from a study of breast tumors, draining lymph nodes, adjacent tissues. The V gene lost 3 bases and the J gene lost 3 bases, with 5 bases spanning the gap. The germline V gene encodes CDR1 ENHRY and CDR2 SYGVKD. The CDR3 loop spans 13 amino acids. In TCRdb, the multiplex PCR reads were re-called with MiXCR into one record per CDR3 protein. The sample yields hundreds of thousands of distinct CDR3 sequences, approximately 29% seen once. Study outcomes and limitations: The data were judged consistent with most tumor T cells coming from lymph node and expanding in tumor. Tumor TCR diversity was below lymph nodes but above nontumor tissue.

Samples came from axillary lymph nodes draining the breast cancer. In the case of this clonotype: What it binds is unknown.

Sequenced input: axillary lymph node tissue. This sequence joins TRBV10-3 and TRBJ2-2, with a tentative D call TRBD1 (5 bases). The source is a female donor with breast cancer. Some clones in this sample may be carry-over from other donors' samples. CDR3 residues: CAISEQDTGELFF. The CDR3 DNA follows: TGTGCCATCAGTGAACAGGACACCGGGGAGCTGTTTTTT.